The 25 T cell receptor beta chains reported below all come from one sample, sequenced in a study of blood T cell repertoires in COVID-19. Method: immunoSEQ multiplex PCR; TCRdb's copy keeps in-frame clones and lacks some. The sample consists of some 520,000 clones, approximately 89% of them appearing once. Sequencing was carried out using peripheral blood. The receptors come from a man aged 18-30 years with COVID-19, enrolled during active disease.

The V call is TRBV5-1, the J call TRBJ1-1, with D possibly matching TRBD1 (5 bases). The CDR3 runs to 14 residues. In germline, CDR1 is SGHRS, CDR2 YFSETQ. V lost 6 bases and J lost 1, with 13 bases in between. Here the CDR3 reads CASTPAGPNTEAFF. The CDR3 nucleotides are TGCGCCAGCACCCCTGCGGGGCCGAACACTGAAGCTTTCTTT.

The rearrangement uses TRBV14 and TRBJ1-2; 7 bases are shared with TRBD1. Germline V gives CDR1 SGHDN, CDR2 FVKESK. V lost 0 bases and J lost 5; bases outside the gene matches: 3. The length of the CDR3 is 14 residues. In nucleotides, the CDR3 is TGTGCCAGCAGCCAAGATAGGACAGGATATGGCTACACCTTC. It specifies CASSQDRTGYGYTF.

V usage is TRBV28 and J usage is TRBJ2-3; D may be TRBD2 (6 bases). Trimming removed 4 bases from V and 1 base from J, with 6 bases in between. In germline, CDR1 is MDHEN, CDR2 SYDVKM. The CDR3 length is 13 residues. The CDR3 DNA is TGTGCCAGCAGTTGGGGGGGCACAGATACGCAGTATTTT. The encoded protein is CASSWGGTDTQYF.

J is TRBJ1-2 and V is TRBV6-6; 10 bases agree with TRBD1. The length of the CDR3 is 16 residues. After removal of 7 bases from V and 6 bases from J, the junction contained 14 bases not matched to a gene. The V gene's germline CDR1 is MNHNY and CDR2 SVGAGI (reference sequence). The CDR3 DNA is TGTGCCAGCACCAGGGACAGGGGCATCCAGCTCCATGGCTACACCTTC. This gives the protein CASTRDRGIQLHGYTF.

V and J are TRBV24-1 and TRBJ2-7, with D possibly matching TRBD1 (5 bases). Germline CDR1 and CDR2: KGHDR and SFDVKD. V dropped 5 bases and J dropped 7 bases, with 8 bases sitting between them. The CDR3 is made up of 11 amino acids. This CDR3 is CATSVGREQYF. CDR3 DNA: TGTGCCACCAGTGTGGGGCGTGAGCAGTACTTC.

The rearrangement uses TRBV5-1 and TRBJ2-3; D gene unclear. The CDR3 loop spans 17 amino acids. Germline V lookup: CDR1 SGHRS, CDR2 YFSETQ. V gave up 4 bases and J gave up 2 bases, with 20 bases separating them. The CDR3 reads CASSAQLNPSPTDTQYF. CDR3 coding DNA: TGCGCCAGCAGCGCCCAACTAAACCCAAGCCCCACAGATACGCAGTATTTT.

This chain connects TRBV29-1 to TRBJ1-1, with 8 nucleotides matching TRBD1. This CDR3 has 14 amino acids. Trimming cost V 5 bases and J 4 bases; bases outside gene matches: 9. Germline V gene lookup returns CDR1 SQVTM and CDR2 ANQGSEA. The CDR3 loop is CSVMGQVKTTEAFF. The CDR3 nucleotides are TGCAGCGTTATGGGACAGGTAAAGACCACTGAAGCTTTCTTT.

CDR3 region: CASSLLEKTEAFF. CDR3 bases: TGTGCCAGCAGCTTATTAGAGAAAACTGAAGCTTTCTTT. The chain recombines TRBV7-3 with TRBJ1-1, with D uncertain. The ends were cut back, 2 bases at V and 5 bases at J, with 9 bases in the middle. CDR3 length: 13 amino acids. Germline V gives CDR1 SGHTA, CDR2 FQGTGA.

The chain links TRBV9 to TRBJ2-5; tentatively, D is TRBD1 (6 bases). CDR1 and CDR2 (germline): SGDLS, YYNGEE. The CDR3 is 15 residues long. V was trimmed by 0 bases and J by 5 bases, leaving 14 bases between them. The CDR3 loop is CASSVGAEQGETQYF. The CDR3, as DNA: TGTGCCAGCAGCGTAGGGGCGGAGCAGGGGGAGACCCAGTACTTC.

V gene TRBV2 combines with J gene TRBJ1-4; 8 nucleotides match TRBD1. The ends lost 7 bases at V and 2 bases at J; junction bases unmatched: 3. The CDR3 is 14 residues long. The germline CDR1 and CDR2 sequences are SNHLY and FYNNEI. DNA of the CDR3: TGTGCCAGCACGGCAGGGGGCACTAATGAAAAACTGTTTTTT. Translated: CASTAGGTNEKLFF. Looking up the rest from reference TRBV2 and TRBJ1-4 gives the full variable domain: EPEVTQTPSHQVTQMGQEVILRCVPISNHLYFYWYRQILGQKVEFLVSFYNNEISEKSEIFDDQFSVERPDGSNFTLKIRSTKLEDSAMYFCASTAGGTNEKLFFGSGTQLSVL.

This chain connects TRBV24-1 to TRBJ1-2; no clear D. CDR3 length: 11 amino acids. Germline-derived CDR1 and CDR2 are KGHDR and SFDVKD. The germline V and J ends were trimmed by 4 bases and 7 bases, with 6 bases remaining between them. The CDR3 DNA follows: TGTGCCACCAGTGACCCCCTTGGCTACACCTTC. Translated: CATSDPLGYTF.

J is TRBJ1-3 and V is TRBV5-4; 11 bases line up with TRBD1. The germline V gene encodes CDR1 SGHNT and CDR2 YYREEE (reference sequence). J gave up 4 bases and V 4 bases, and 10 bases lay outside the gene matches. This CDR3 has 17 residues. The CDR3 here is CASSKGADRGLGNTIYF. Here the CDR3 DNA reads TGTGCCAGCAGCAAAGGAGCGGACAGGGGGCTGGGAAACACCATATATTTT.

The chain uses TRBV5-4 and TRBJ1-2, with TRBD1 identical over 7 bases. The J segment lost 4 bases and the V segment lost 4 bases, leaving 13 bases of the junction unmatched. The V gene's germline CDR1 is SGHNT and CDR2 YYREEE (reference sequence). This CDR3 comprises 16 residues. The CDR3 loop is CASSQGLGDSGYGYTF. The DNA for the CDR3 is TGTGCCAGCAGCCAAGGCTTAGGGGACAGCGGCTATGGCTACACCTTC. Drawing the rest from reference TRBV5-4 and TRBJ1-2, the complete variable domain is ETGVTQSPTHLIKTRGQQVTLRCSSQSGHNTVSWYQQALGQGPQFIFQYYREEENGRGNFPPRFSGLQFPNYSSELNVNALELDDSALYLCASSQGLGDSGYGYTFGSGTRLTVV.

The chain combines TRBV7-9 with TRBJ2-4; maybe TRBD1 (6 bases). V dropped 3 bases and J dropped 8 bases, with 8 bases sitting between them. Germline V gene data show CDR1 as SEHNR and CDR2 as FQNEAQ (reference sequence). The CDR3 consists of 12 residues. Written as DNA, the CDR3 is TGTGCCAGCAGCTTGGGACATCACATTCAGTACTTC. Translating it yields CASSLGHHIQYF.

The chain joins TRBV28 to TRBJ2-1; maybe TRBD1 (6 bases). Trimming stripped 2 bases from V and 0 bases from J, with 11 bases between. The germline V gene encodes CDR1 MDHEN and CDR2 SYDVKM. The CDR3 has 16 amino acids. CDR3 sequence: CASSLRDRISYNEQFF. CDR3 nucleotides: TGTGCCAGCAGTTTACGAGACAGGATCTCCTACAATGAGCAGTTCTTC.

The V call is TRBV24-1, the J call TRBJ2-4, with D possibly TRBD1 on 6 matching bases. The CDR3 has 17 residues. The V end was cut by 3 bases, the J end by 8 bases, with 22 bases between. Germline V lookup: CDR1 KGHDR, CDR2 SFDVKD. The CDR3 DNA follows: TGTGCCACCAGTGATCGGACAGCCCCAGAGACCGAGGACATTCAGTACTTC. Amino acids: CATSDRTAPETEDIQYF.

The CDR3, as DNA: TGTGTAGCGGGAGGGCCAAGTATGGGCGGGGAGCTGTTTTTT. Translating it yields CVAGGPSMGGELFF. V is TRBV25-1 and J is TRBJ2-2, with 11 bases that match TRBD2. This CDR3 is built from 14 residues. Germline V gene lookup returns CDR1 MGHDK and CDR2 SYGVNS.

This clone was recorded only once. The chain combines TRBV5-6 with TRBJ1-2, with D tentatively TRBD1 (5 bases). V lost 4 bases, J lost 6 bases, and 19 bases lay in between. CDR1 is SGHDT and CDR2 is YYEEEE in the germline V gene. The CDR3 length is 15 residues. The CDR3 spells CASSTSQEGTNGYTF. The CDR3 DNA follows: TGTGCCAGCAGCACAAGCCAGGAGGGGACGAATGGCTACACCTTC.

The rearrangement links TRBV28 to TRBJ2-5, with 9 nucleotides matching TRBD2. Germline V gene lookup returns CDR1 MDHEN and CDR2 SYDVKM. This CDR3 comprises 14 residues. V was pared by 6 bases and J by 2 bases, with 4 bases of the junction left unmatched. The CDR3 here is CASRPLAGQETQYF. CDR3 nucleotide sequence: TGTGCCAGCAGGCCGCTAGCGGGACAAGAGACCCAGTACTTC.

J is TRBJ1-1 and V is TRBV11-2; no firm D call. The CDR3 loop spans 12 amino acids. V was pared by 6 bases and J by 8 bases, with 13 bases between. CDR1 is SGHAT, CDR2 FQNNGV, per germline. CDR3: CASRASGREAFF. The CDR3 DNA sequence: TGTGCCAGCAGAGCATCAGGCAGGGAAGCTTTCTTT.

The genes are TRBV6-5 and TRBJ2-3; TRBD2 aligns across 11 bases. Germline lookup yields CDR1 MNHEY and CDR2 SVGAGI. J lost 2 bases, V lost 5 bases, and 3 bases had no gene match. This CDR3 has 15 amino acids. Written as DNA, the CDR3 is TGTGCCAGCAGTCCGACTAGCGGGAACACAGATACGCAGTATTTT. Its translation: CASSPTSGNTDTQYF.

The chain couples TRBV5-1 to TRBJ1-3; tentative D call: TRBD1 (6 bases). Between the trimmed V and J ends, which lost 0 bases and 6 bases, there was a span of 10 bases. Germline V gene data show CDR1 as SGHRS and CDR2 as YFSETQ. The CDR3 is 14 amino acids. The CDR3 loop is CASSLAGVENTIYF. For the CDR3, the DNA is TGCGCCAGCAGCTTGGCAGGGGTGGAAAACACCATATATTTT.

V gene TRBV2 combines with J gene TRBJ1-2, with 10 bases lining up with TRBD1. V lost 6 bases, J lost 4 bases, and 8 bases stayed unmatched. CDR1 is SNHLY and CDR2 is FYNNEI in the germline V gene. The CDR3 is made up of 15 amino acids. In DNA form, the CDR3 reads TGTGCCAGCAGGACCGGGACAGGGGCGGGCTATGGCTACACCTTC. Protein: CASRTGTGAGYGYTF.

This chain uses TRBV5-4 with TRBJ2-1; 7 bases match TRBD2. V lost 1 base, J lost 9 bases, and 4 bases stayed unmatched. The CDR3 totals 13 residues. From germline, CDR1 is SGHNT and CDR2 YYREEE (reference sequence). The CDR3 protein is CASSLFREGEQFF. The CDR3 coding sequence is TGTGCCAGCAGCTTGTTTAGGGAGGGTGAGCAGTTCTTC.

This clone is a singleton in its sample. The chain links TRBV2 to TRBJ2-3; 12 bases match TRBD2. The CDR3 covers 15 residues. V lost 7 bases to trimming and J lost 11 bases; unmatched junction nucleotides: 13. CDR1 SNHLY and CDR2 FYNNEI come from the germline V gene. The CDR3 loop is CASTGLAGGPVRQYF. The CDR3 DNA sequence: TGTGCCAGCACCGGGCTAGCGGGGGGGCCGGTAAGGCAGTATTTT.